The rows below give T cell receptor beta chains drawn from one sample of a study of Ad26.COV2.S vaccination and SARS-CoV-2 variants. Sequencing was performed with immunoSEQ multiplex PCR; in TCRdb, only in-frame clones are kept and a portion is missing. The data contain some 520,000 clones, roughly 87% of them singletons. Here the sequenced sample was peripheral blood, taken in a trial of Ad26.COV2.S vaccine versus placebo. These receptors were obtained from a person between 18 and 65 years old who received the Ad26.COV2.S COVID-19 vaccine or a placebo. CDR3s include the opening cysteine and the closing phenylalanine or tryptophan. Each record gives: CDR3 DNA, CDR3 protein, V gene, clone size, J gene, D gene. A D gene is named only where the DNA matches it firmly. Only part of the rows carry a size: once, few, many, or a class if the clone is expanded.

CDR3nt: TGTGCCAGCAGTTTAGGCAGGGGCTACGAGCAGTACTTC
CDR3aa: CASSLGRGYEQYF
v_gene: TRBV27
abundance: .
j_gene: TRBJ2-7
d_gene: .

CDR3nt: TGTGCCAGCAGTTTATTAGCGGGAGGAGGGACCGGGGAGCTGTTTTTT
CDR3aa: CASSLLAGGGTGELFF
v_gene: TRBV28
abundance: once
j_gene: TRBJ2-2
d_gene: TRBD2

CDR3nt: TGTGCCAGCGGACCCCTCACCGGGGAGCTGTTTTTT
CDR3aa: CASGPLTGELFF
v_gene: TRBV25-1
abundance: once
j_gene: TRBJ2-2
d_gene: .

CDR3nt: TGTGCCAGCAGCCCGCGAACAGGGTTTACCGGGGAGCTGTTTTTT
CDR3aa: CASSPRTGFTGELFF
v_gene: TRBV5-4
abundance: .
j_gene: TRBJ2-2
d_gene: .

CDR3nt: TGTGCCAGCAGCCAAACCGGGACTAGCGCATACAATGAGCAGTTCTTC
CDR3aa: CASSQTGTSAYNEQFF
v_gene: TRBV3-1/TRBV3-2
abundance: .
j_gene: TRBJ2-1
d_gene: TRBD2

CDR3nt: TGTGCCAGCAGCTTGGTTGGGGGGCAGAACTCCTACGAGCAGTACTTC
CDR3aa: CASSLVGGQNSYEQYF
v_gene: TRBV7-2
abundance: .
j_gene: TRBJ2-7
d_gene: .

CDR3nt: TGTGCCAGCTCAACGGGACAGGGCTTTGAAGCTTTCTTT
CDR3aa: CASSTGQGFEAFF
v_gene: TRBV18
abundance: .
j_gene: TRBJ1-1
d_gene: TRBD1

CDR3nt: TGCGCCAGCAGCGGCCCCGGGGACCTGTTTTTT
CDR3aa: CASSGPGDLFF
v_gene: TRBV5-1
abundance: .
j_gene: TRBJ1-4
d_gene: .

CDR3nt: TGTGCCAGCAGGGCAGGGGGCTATAGCAATCAGCCCCAGCATTTT
CDR3aa: CASRAGGYSNQPQHF
v_gene: TRBV27
abundance: few
j_gene: TRBJ1-5
d_gene: TRBD1

CDR3nt: TGTGCCAGCAGCAGTAACAGGGTAGCTGAAAAACTGTTTTTT
CDR3aa: CASSSNRVAEKLFF
v_gene: TRBV3-1/TRBV3-2
abundance: .
j_gene: TRBJ1-4
d_gene: .

CDR3nt: TGTGCCAGCAGCTTTGATCTAGCGGGGGTGAACACCGGGGAGCTGTTTTTT
CDR3aa: CASSFDLAGVNTGELFF
v_gene: TRBV7-6
abundance: .
j_gene: TRBJ2-2
d_gene: TRBD2

CDR3nt: TGTGCCAGCAGGGGGGACTGGCCTAATCAGCCCCAGCATTTT
CDR3aa: CASRGDWPNQPQHF
v_gene: TRBV2
abundance: .
j_gene: TRBJ1-5
d_gene: .

CDR3nt: TGTGCCAGCAGTGAAGCGGGCGGCTCCTACAATGAGCAGTTCTTC
CDR3aa: CASSEAGGSYNEQFF
v_gene: TRBV2
abundance: .
j_gene: TRBJ2-1
d_gene: .

CDR3nt: TGCAGTGCTAGGAGCTGGGATACGCAGTATTTT
CDR3aa: CSARSWDTQYF
v_gene: TRBV20-1
abundance: .
j_gene: TRBJ2-3
d_gene: .

CDR3nt: TGTGCCAGCAGCCGGGACCTCAGTGGCTACGAGCAGTACTTC
CDR3aa: CASSRDLSGYEQYF
v_gene: TRBV9
abundance: .
j_gene: TRBJ2-7
d_gene: .

CDR3nt: TGTGCCAGCAGAAAATTTACAGGGGCCACCGGGGAGCTGTTTTTT
CDR3aa: CASRKFTGATGELFF
v_gene: TRBV6-4
abundance: once
j_gene: TRBJ2-2
d_gene: TRBD1

CDR3nt: TGTGCCAGCAGTTTTGGTCCGGGGAAGGAAGCTTTCTTT
CDR3aa: CASSFGPGKEAFF
v_gene: TRBV27
abundance: .
j_gene: TRBJ1-1
d_gene: .